This TCR beta chain was sequenced during a study of regulatory T cells in long-lasting Graves disease. General observations from the study: Accuracy was perhaps lowered by the small sample size.

This clonotype was picked up a small number of times. Its cognate antigen is unknown. Time point reported: newly diagnosed GD, antithyroid drugs for less than 3 months. From PBMCs, RNA was extracted and then used to make the TCR library. With 6 bases clipped from V and 2 bases from J, the junction kept 13 bases outside the gene matches. The CDR3 is 17 amino acids. The germline gives CDR1 MNHNS, CDR2 SASEGT. Library construction for TCR beta used iRepertoire HTBI primers and Arm-PCR of CDR3 regions. TCRdb processed the multiplex PCR reads anew with MiXCR; each CDR3 protein has one entry. Among 400,000 to 650,000 distinct CDR3 sequences listed, about 16% were seen once. The same sample was also studied in work on T cells in Graves' hyperthyroidism and ophthalmopathy.

This TCR derives from a woman aged 35-65 years with Graves disease. V is TRBV6-1 and J is TRBJ1-2, with TRBD1 identical over 9 bases. The sequencing used peripheral blood mononuclear cells (PBMCs), collected at new diagnosis, from a patient treated with antithyroid drugs. The CDR3 loop reads CASRPGTGKRLNYGYTF. The CDR3 coding sequence is TGTGCCAGCAGACCCGGGACAGGGAAAAGACTGAACTATGGCTACACCTTC.